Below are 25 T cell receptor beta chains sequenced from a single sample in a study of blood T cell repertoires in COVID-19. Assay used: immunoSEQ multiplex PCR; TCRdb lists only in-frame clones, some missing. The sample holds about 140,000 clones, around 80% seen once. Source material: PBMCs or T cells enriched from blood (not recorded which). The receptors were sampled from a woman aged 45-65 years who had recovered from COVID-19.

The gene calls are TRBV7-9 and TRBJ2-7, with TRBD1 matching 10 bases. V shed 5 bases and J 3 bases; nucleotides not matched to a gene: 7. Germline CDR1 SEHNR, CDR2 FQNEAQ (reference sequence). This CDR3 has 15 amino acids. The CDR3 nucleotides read TGTGCCAGCAGCGCTCGGGACAGGGGTAGCTACGAGCAGTACTTC. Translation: CASSARDRGSYEQYF.

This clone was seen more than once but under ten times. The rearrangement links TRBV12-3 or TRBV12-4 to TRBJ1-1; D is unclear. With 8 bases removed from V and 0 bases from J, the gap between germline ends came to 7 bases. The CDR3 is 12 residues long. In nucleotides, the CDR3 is TGTGCCAGCCGGGTAATGAACACTGAAGCTTTCTTT. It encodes CASRVMNTEAFF.

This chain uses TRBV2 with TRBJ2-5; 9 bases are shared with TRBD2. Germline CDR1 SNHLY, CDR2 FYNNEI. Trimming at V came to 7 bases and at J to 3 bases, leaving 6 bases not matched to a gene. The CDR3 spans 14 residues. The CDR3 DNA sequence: TGTGCCAGCAAGTCCCCTAGCGGGGAAGAGACCCAGTACTTC. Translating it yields CASKSPSGEETQYF.

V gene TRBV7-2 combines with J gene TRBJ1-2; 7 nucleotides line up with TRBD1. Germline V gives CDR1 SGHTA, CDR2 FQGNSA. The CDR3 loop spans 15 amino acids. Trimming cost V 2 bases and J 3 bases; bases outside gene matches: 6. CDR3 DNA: TGTGCCAGCAGCTTACTAGGGACAGACGACTATGGCTACACCTTC. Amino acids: CASSLLGTDDYGYTF.

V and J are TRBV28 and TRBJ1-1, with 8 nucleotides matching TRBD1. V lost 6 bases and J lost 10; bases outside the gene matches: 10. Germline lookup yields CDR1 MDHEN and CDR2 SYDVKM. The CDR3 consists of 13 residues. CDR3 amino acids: CASSPTGALRAFF. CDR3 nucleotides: TGTGCCAGCAGCCCGACAGGGGCCTTGAGAGCTTTCTTT.

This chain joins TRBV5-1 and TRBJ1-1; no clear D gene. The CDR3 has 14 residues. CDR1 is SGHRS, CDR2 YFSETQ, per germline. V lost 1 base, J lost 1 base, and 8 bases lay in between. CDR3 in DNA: TGCGCCAGCAGCTTGATTCCAGGGAACACTGAAGCTTTCTTT. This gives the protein CASSLIPGNTEAFF.

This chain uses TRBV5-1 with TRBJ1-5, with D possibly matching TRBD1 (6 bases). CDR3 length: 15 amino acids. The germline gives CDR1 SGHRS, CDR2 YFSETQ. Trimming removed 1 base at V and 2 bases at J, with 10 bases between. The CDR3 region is CASSLQGFGNQPQHF. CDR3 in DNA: TGCGCCAGCAGCTTGCAGGGGTTTGGCAATCAGCCCCAGCATTTT.

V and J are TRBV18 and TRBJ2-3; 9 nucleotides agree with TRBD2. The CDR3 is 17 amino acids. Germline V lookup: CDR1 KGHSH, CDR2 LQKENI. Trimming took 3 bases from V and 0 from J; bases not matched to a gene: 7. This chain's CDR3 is CASSPSIAGASTDTQYF. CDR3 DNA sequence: TGTGCCAGCTCACCCTCAATAGCGGGGGCTAGCACAGATACGCAGTATTTT.

CDR3 loop: CASSQEGWASGGLDTQYF. The CDR3, as DNA: TGTGCCAGCAGCCAAGAGGGTTGGGCTAGCGGGGGGTTAGATACGCAGTATTTT. This chain links TRBV3-1 (or the pseudogene TRBV3-2) with TRBJ2-3, with 11 positions matching TRBD2. The V and J ends lost 0 bases and 5 bases, in that order; junction bases with no gene match: 10. The CDR3 totals 18 residues. In germline, CDR1 is LGHDT, CDR2 YNNKEL (reference sequence).

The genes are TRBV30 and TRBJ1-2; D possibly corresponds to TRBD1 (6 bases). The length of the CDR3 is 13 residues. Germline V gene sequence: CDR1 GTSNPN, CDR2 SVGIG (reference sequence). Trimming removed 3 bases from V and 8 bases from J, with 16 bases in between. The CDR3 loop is CAWRRTVRWGYTF. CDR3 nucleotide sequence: TGTGCCTGGAGACGGACAGTCAGATGGGGCTACACCTTC.

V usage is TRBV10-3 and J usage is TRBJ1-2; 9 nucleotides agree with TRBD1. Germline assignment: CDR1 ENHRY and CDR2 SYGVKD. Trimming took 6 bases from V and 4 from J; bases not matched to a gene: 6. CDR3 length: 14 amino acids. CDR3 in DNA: TGTGCCATCAGCGGGACAGGGTTTGGCTATGGCTACACCTTC. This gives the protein CAISGTGFGYGYTF.

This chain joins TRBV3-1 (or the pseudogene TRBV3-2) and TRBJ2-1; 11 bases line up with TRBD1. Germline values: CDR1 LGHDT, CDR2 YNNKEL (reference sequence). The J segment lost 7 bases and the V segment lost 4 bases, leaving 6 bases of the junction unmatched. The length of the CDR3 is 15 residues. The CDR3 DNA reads TGTGCCAGCAGCCGTGGACAGGGGGCGAGAAATGAGCAGTTCTTC. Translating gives CASSRGQGARNEQFF.

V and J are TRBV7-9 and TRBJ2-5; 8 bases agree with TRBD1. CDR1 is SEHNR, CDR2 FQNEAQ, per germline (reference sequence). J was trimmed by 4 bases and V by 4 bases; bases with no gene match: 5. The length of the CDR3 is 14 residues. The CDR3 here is CASSSRQGRETQYF. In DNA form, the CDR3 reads TGTGCCAGCAGCTCGAGACAGGGGAGAGAGACCCAGTACTTC. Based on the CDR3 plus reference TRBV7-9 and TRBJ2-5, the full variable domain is DTGVSQNPRHKITKRGQNVTFRCDPISEHNRLYWYRQTLGQGPEFLTYFQNEAQLEKSRLLSDRFSAERPKGSFSTLEIQRTEQGDSAMYLCASSSRQGRETQYFGPGTRLLVL.

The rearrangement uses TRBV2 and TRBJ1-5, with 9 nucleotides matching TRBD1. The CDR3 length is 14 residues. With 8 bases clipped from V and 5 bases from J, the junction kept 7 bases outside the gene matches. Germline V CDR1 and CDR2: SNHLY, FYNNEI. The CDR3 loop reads CASVTDRGDQPQHF. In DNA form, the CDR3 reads TGTGCCAGCGTTACGGACAGGGGAGATCAGCCCCAGCATTTT.

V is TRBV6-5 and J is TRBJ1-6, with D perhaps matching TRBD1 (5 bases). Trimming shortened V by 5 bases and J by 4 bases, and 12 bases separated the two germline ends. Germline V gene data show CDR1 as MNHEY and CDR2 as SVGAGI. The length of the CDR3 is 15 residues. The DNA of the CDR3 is TGTGCCAGCAGTCCCCGGGACTATTATAATTCACCCCTCCACTTT. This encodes CASSPRDYYNSPLHF.

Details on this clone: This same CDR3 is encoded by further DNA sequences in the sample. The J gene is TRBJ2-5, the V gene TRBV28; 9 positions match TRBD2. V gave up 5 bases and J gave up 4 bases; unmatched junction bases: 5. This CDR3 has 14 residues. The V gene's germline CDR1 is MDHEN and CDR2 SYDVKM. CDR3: CASSLAGTGETQYF. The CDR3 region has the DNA TGTGCCAGCAGTCTAGCGGGGACGGGAGAGACCCAGTACTTC.

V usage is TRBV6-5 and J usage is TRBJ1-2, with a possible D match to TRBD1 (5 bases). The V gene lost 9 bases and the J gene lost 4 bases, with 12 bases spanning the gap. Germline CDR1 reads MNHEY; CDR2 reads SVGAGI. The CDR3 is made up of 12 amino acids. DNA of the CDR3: TGTGCCAGAAAAGGGGTTGCCTATGGCTACACCTTC. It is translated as CARKGVAYGYTF.

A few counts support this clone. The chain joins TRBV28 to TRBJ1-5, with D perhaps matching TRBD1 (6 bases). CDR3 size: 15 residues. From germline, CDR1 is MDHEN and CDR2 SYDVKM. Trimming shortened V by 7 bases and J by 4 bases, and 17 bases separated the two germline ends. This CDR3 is CASISGRGINQPQHF. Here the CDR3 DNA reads TGTGCCAGCATATCGGGCAGGGGCATAAATCAGCCCCAGCATTTT.

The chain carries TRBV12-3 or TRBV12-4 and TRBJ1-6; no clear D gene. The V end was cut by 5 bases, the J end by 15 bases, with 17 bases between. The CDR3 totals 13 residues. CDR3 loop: CASSDRGGDVLHF. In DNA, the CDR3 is TGTGCCAGCAGTGATCGGGGTGGCGACGTCCTCCACTTT.

CDR3 sequence reads: CASSRARTGFGELFF. The CDR3 DNA follows: TGTGCCAGCAGCCGCGCCCGGACAGGCTTCGGGGAGCTGTTTTTT. The V call is TRBV6-5, the J call TRBJ2-2; 7 nucleotides agree with TRBD1. The CDR3 contains 15 residues. Per the germline V gene, CDR1 is MNHEY and CDR2 is SVGAGI. After removal of 6 bases from V and 7 bases from J, the junction contained 11 bases not matched to a gene.

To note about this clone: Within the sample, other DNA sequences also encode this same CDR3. CDR3 amino acids: CASSSRVGYTF. The CDR3 DNA reads as TGTGCCAGCAGTTCCCGAGTAGGCTACACCTTC. V and J are TRBV12-3 or TRBV12-4 and TRBJ1-2, with no clear D. Between the trimmed V and J ends, which lost 4 bases and 8 bases, there was a span of 8 bases. The length of the CDR3 is 11 residues.

CDR3 sequence reads: CASSSRTGTGDEKLFF. In nucleotides, the CDR3 is TGTGCCAGCAGTTCCAGAACCGGGACAGGGGATGAAAAACTGTTTTTT. The chain couples TRBV6-5 to TRBJ1-4; TRBD1 aligns across 10 bases. The CDR3 contains 16 residues. V lost 4 bases and J lost 6; bases outside the gene matches: 8. Germline V gene sequence: CDR1 MNHEY, CDR2 SVGAGI.

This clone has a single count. CDR3 protein: CARTQGAEDTQYF. CDR3 DNA sequence: TGTGCCAGGACACAGGGGGCCGAAGATACGCAGTATTTT. The chain joins TRBV11-3 to TRBJ2-3; TRBD1 matches at 9 bases. The trim removed 9 bases at V and 5 bases at J, leaving 6 bases unmatched. This CDR3 is 13 amino acids long. Per germline, CDR1 SGHNT and CDR2 YENEEA.

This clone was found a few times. CDR3 in amino acids: CAINSMNTEAFF. As DNA, the CDR3 is TGTGCCATCAACAGCATGAACACTGAAGCTTTCTTT. The chain employs TRBV10-3 and TRBJ1-1, with D hard to call. The CDR3 covers 12 residues. V was cut by 7 bases and J by 0 bases, with 6 bases left in between. CDR1 ENHRY and CDR2 SYGVKD come from the germline V gene.

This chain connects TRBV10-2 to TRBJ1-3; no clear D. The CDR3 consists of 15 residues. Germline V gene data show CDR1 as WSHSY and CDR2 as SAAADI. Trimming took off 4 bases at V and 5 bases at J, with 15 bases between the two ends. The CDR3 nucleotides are TGCGCCAGCAGTGCCGGGGAGGTGCTGAGAAACACCATATATTTT. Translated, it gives CASSAGEVLRNTIYF.